This T cell receptor beta chain is from a study of blood T cell repertoires in COVID-19. As for the study in general: Spain, Italy and the United States supplied samples that represented acute and convalescent COVID-19.

The CDR3 is made up of 16 amino acids. The ends were cut back, 5 bases at V and 5 bases at J, with 18 bases in the middle. Germline V lookup: CDR1 MGHRA, CDR2 YSYEKL. Authors' methods: Counts of nucleated cells, estimated from reference gene primer amplification, were obtained. The table came from immunoSEQ multiplex PCR; TCRdb's copy has only in-frame clones and leaves some out. V, J and clone size are those of that table, while D and trimming were read from the DNA. The sample records some 240,000 clones, approximately 80% being singletons. The V gene is TRBV4-1, the J gene TRBJ1-4; tentatively, D is TRBD1 (5 bases). Sample: peripheral blood. This sequence was found in an elderly woman with acute or convalescent COVID-19. CDR3 bases: TGCGCCAGCAGCAGGGGCCGTATAACACTCAATGAAAAACTGTTTTTT. Translating it yields CASSRGRITLNEKLFF.